The 25 T cell receptor beta chains reported below all come from one sample, sequenced in a study of control samples from healthy donors and cancer patients. Data came from immunoSEQ multiplex PCR; TCRdb stores just in-frame clones and leaves some out. The table has approximately 90,000 clones, about 89% seen once. The source material was blood. These receptors were collected from a man aged 25-40 years in good health.

The chain uses TRBV24-1 and TRBJ2-2; 10 bases agree with TRBD1. The germline V gene encodes CDR1 KGHDR and CDR2 SFDVKD. The CDR3 sequence is 17 residues long. With V trimmed by 4 bases and J by 9 bases, 13 bases remained unmatched. The CDR3 coding sequence is TGTGCCACCAGTGAACCCGGCCCGGGACAGGGGTATCGGGAGCTGTTTTTT. Its translation is CATSEPGPGQGYRELFF.

V is TRBV12-5 and J is TRBJ2-3; tentative D call: TRBD1 (6 bases). The CDR3 runs 16 residues. The V end lost 1 base, the J end lost 0 bases, and 11 bases lay between the germline ends. Germline assignment: CDR1 LGHNT and CDR2 FRNRAP. The DNA for the CDR3 is TGTGCTAGTGGTTTGGGCTTCGACAGGAGCACAGATACGCAGTATTTT. Encoded protein: CASGLGFDRSTDTQYF.

This clone was found a few times. The chain is built from TRBV19 and TRBJ1-1; 9 bases are a match to TRBD1. Trimming removed 10 bases from V and 0 bases from J; junction bases left unmatched: 12. Germline V gene data show CDR1 as LNHDA and CDR2 as SQIVND (reference sequence). This CDR3 region has 16 residues. The CDR3 loop reads CATEGTGWGMNTEAFF. CDR3 DNA: TGTGCCACCGAGGGGACAGGGTGGGGGATGAACACTGAAGCTTTCTTT.

The chain combines TRBV5-1 with TRBJ1-1; D is perhaps TRBD1 (6 bases). The V gene's germline CDR1 is SGHRS and CDR2 YFSETQ. The V end lost 3 bases, the J end lost 1 base, and 13 bases lay between the germline ends. The CDR3 runs 15 residues. The chain's CDR3 is CASSSRTATNTEAFF. CDR3 sequence (DNA): TGCGCCAGCAGCTCGCGGACAGCTACGAACACTGAAGCTTTCTTT.

The rearrangement uses TRBV5-6 and TRBJ1-3, with 7 bases aligning to TRBD1. CDR1 and CDR2 from the germline V gene are SGHDT and YYEEEE. The CDR3 covers 15 residues. With V trimmed by 4 bases and J by 2 bases, 6 bases remained unmatched. This chain's CDR3 is CASSPEQGPGNTIYF. CDR3 DNA sequence: TGTGCCAGCAGCCCCGAACAGGGGCCTGGAAACACCATATATTTT.

This chain uses TRBV7-9 with TRBJ1-2; the D is unclear. Trimming cost V 4 bases and J 3 bases, with 12 bases left between them. The CDR3 is 14 residues long. Germline V gene sequence: CDR1 SEHNR, CDR2 FQNEAQ (reference sequence). CDR3 sequence: CASSSITDDYGYTF. For the CDR3, the DNA is TGTGCCAGCAGCTCAATCACAGATGACTATGGCTACACCTTC. The full variable domain, completed using reference TRBV7-9 and TRBJ1-2, is DTGVSQNPRHKITKRGQNVTFRCDPISEHNRLYWYRQTLGQGPEFLTYFQNEAQLEKSRLLSDRFSAERPKGSFSTLEIQRTEQGDSAMYLCASSSITDDYGYTFGSGTRLTVV.

V is TRBV5-1 and J is TRBJ2-7, with 9 bases lining up with TRBD1. The CDR3 has 12 amino acids. Per the germline V gene, CDR1 is SGHRS and CDR2 is YFSETQ. J gave up 6 bases and V 4 bases, and 2 bases lay outside the gene matches. CDR3 DNA: TGCGCCAGCAGCCCGGACAGGGGCGAGCAGTACTTC. It is translated as CASSPDRGEQYF. Supplemented by reference TRBV5-1 and TRBJ2-7, the full variable domain reads KAGVTQTPRYLIKTRGQQVTLSCSPISGHRSVSWYQQTPGQGLQFLFEYFSETQRNKGNFPGRFSGRQFSNSRSEMNVSTLELGDSALYLCASSPDRGEQYFGPGTRLTVT.

V gene TRBV6-4 combines with J gene TRBJ1-1, with 8 positions matching TRBD1. This CDR3 is 14 amino acids long. The germline gives CDR1 MRHNA, CDR2 SNTAGT. V was pared by 8 bases and J by 4 bases, with 9 bases of the junction left unmatched. In nucleotides, the CDR3 is TGTGCCAGCTCCCCGGACAGGGCGAGCACTGAAGCTTTCTTT. Translating it yields CASSPDRASTEAFF.

The chain carries TRBV19 and TRBJ2-7; a weak D match, TRBD1 (6 bases). Germline V lookup: CDR1 LNHDA, CDR2 SQIVND (reference sequence). Trimming removed 3 bases from V and 0 bases from J, with 12 bases in between. There are 15 residues in the CDR3. As DNA, the CDR3 is TGTGCCAGTAGTATTGGACAGCGTGTCTCCTACGAGCAGTACTTC. This codes for CASSIGQRVSYEQYF.

The table lists this clone with a few counts. The chain has TRBV5-1 and TRBJ1-3; 10 nucleotides match TRBD1. Trimming cost V 0 bases and J 0 bases; bases outside gene matches: 9. Germline CDR1 reads SGHRS; CDR2 reads YFSETQ. The CDR3 runs 19 residues. The CDR3 nucleotides read TGCGCCAGCAGCTTGGGGACAGGGGGTTCGATGAGCTCTGGAAACACCATATATTTT. Translation gives CASSLGTGGSMSSGNTIYF.

The V gene is TRBV9, the J gene TRBJ2-2; D is unclear. The CDR3 totals 15 residues. Trimming took 3 bases from V and 3 from J, leaving 12 bases between them. Germline values: CDR1 SGDLS, CDR2 YYNGEE. The CDR3, as DNA: TGTGCCAGCAGCGCCAGAACCCAAGACACCGGGGAGCTGTTTTTT. It specifies CASSARTQDTGELFF.

V usage is TRBV5-4 and J usage is TRBJ1-3, with D maybe TRBD1 (5 bases). The germline V gene has CDR1 SGHNT and CDR2 YYREEE (reference sequence). The CDR3 is 17 amino acids. The V gene lost 4 bases and the J gene lost 2 bases, with 19 bases spanning the gap. The CDR3 DNA sequence: TGTGCCAGCAGCCATCAGGCAGGGAAGTCAGCTGGAAACACCATATATTTT. This sequence encodes CASSHQAGKSAGNTIYF.

The chain couples TRBV6-5 to TRBJ1-1; a weak D match, TRBD1 (5 bases). V lost 6 bases and J 1 base, leaving 9 bases between the germline ends. The V gene's germline CDR1 is MNHEY and CDR2 SVGAGI. The CDR3 is 13 amino acids. The CDR3 protein is CASRVGQNTEAFF. DNA for the CDR3: TGTGCCAGCAGGGTAGGACAGAACACTGAAGCTTTCTTT.

The rearrangement joins TRBV5-8 to TRBJ2-1; TRBD2 matches at 13 bases. V lost 3 bases, J lost 10 bases, and 10 bases stayed unmatched. The CDR3 is made up of 16 amino acids. Germline-derived CDR1 and CDR2 are SGHTS and YDEGEE. The CDR3 nucleotides are TGTGCCAGCAGCTGGGGACTAGCGGGGCGAGGGAGAGAGCAGTTCTTC. Translated: CASSWGLAGRGREQFF.

This chain uses TRBV30 with TRBJ2-5; 11 positions match TRBD1. The germline V gene encodes CDR1 GTSNPN and CDR2 SVGIG (reference sequence). The CDR3 sequence is 14 residues long. V lost 8 bases to trimming and J lost 5 bases; unmatched junction nucleotides: 10. The CDR3 nucleotides read TGTGCCACATGGGGACAGGGGGTAGCGGAGACCCAGTACTTC. This gives the protein CATWGQGVAETQYF.

This sequence joins TRBV15 and TRBJ1-3, with 10 nucleotides matching TRBD1. This CDR3 is 15 amino acids long. V trimming: 3 bases; J trimming: 2 bases; junction bases outside the gene matches: 1. CDR1 LNHNV and CDR2 YYDKDF come from the germline V gene (reference sequence). This chain's CDR3 is CATSRDRGTGNTIYF. As DNA, the CDR3 is TGTGCCACCAGCAGGGACAGGGGGACTGGAAACACCATATATTTT.

The chain combines TRBV24-1 with TRBJ1-1; D remains unclear. The CDR3 extends over 12 amino acids. The germline V gene has CDR1 KGHDR and CDR2 SFDVKD. The V end lost 9 bases, the J end lost 1 base, and 8 bases lay between the germline ends. The CDR3 protein is CATSTRNTEAFF. CDR3 in DNA: TGTGCCACCTCGACAAGGAACACTGAAGCTTTCTTT.

The table lists this clone with a count of one. This chain links TRBV10-1 with TRBJ1-1, with 9 nucleotides matching TRBD1. Germline CDR1 reads WNHNN; CDR2 reads SYGVQD (reference sequence). The CDR3 consists of 15 residues. The V segment lost 6 bases and the J segment 5 bases; nucleotides outside the gene matches: 10. CDR3 sequence: CASRGTGRSRTEAFF. In DNA form, the CDR3 reads TGCGCCAGCAGGGGGACAGGGAGAAGTCGAACTGAAGCTTTCTTT.

The chain combines TRBV29-1 with TRBJ2-7; D may be TRBD2 (7 bases). V shed 1 base and J shed 7 bases, with 20 bases lying between them. The CDR3 is 15 amino acids. Germline CDR1 is SQVTM and CDR2 is ANQGSEA. The CDR3 region has the DNA TGCAGCGTTGAAGGATCGGACGGGGGGCTTAGTGAGCAGTACTTC. This encodes CSVEGSDGGLSEQYF.

This clone was recorded a few times. The chain carries TRBV24-1 and TRBJ1-5; D gene ambiguous. The CDR3 covers 17 residues. V lost 9 bases, J lost 0 bases, and 20 bases lay in between. Germline V CDR1 and CDR2: KGHDR, SFDVKD. CDR3 in amino acids: CATAWRSTPYSNQPQHF. The DNA of the CDR3 is TGTGCCACCGCCTGGAGGTCAACCCCCTATAGCAATCAGCCCCAGCATTTT.

The chain uses TRBV7-2 and TRBJ1-5; tentative D call: TRBD1 (6 bases). The ends were cut back, 4 bases at V and 5 bases at J, with 12 bases in the middle. Per the germline V gene, CDR1 is SGHTA and CDR2 is FQGNSA. The CDR3 loop spans 14 amino acids. CDR3 sequence (DNA): TGTGCCAGCAGCTGGACAGCACAAGATCAGCCCCAGCATTTT. Translating gives CASSWTAQDQPQHF.

The chain recombines TRBV6-1 with TRBJ1-1; possible D gene TRBD1, 6 bases. The germline V and J ends were trimmed by 2 bases and 6 bases, with 16 bases remaining between them. Germline CDR1 reads MNHNS; CDR2 reads SASEGT. CDR3 length: 15 amino acids. CDR3 sequence (DNA): TGTGCCAGCAGTGAAAGGGGGAACGGCTACCCTGAAGCTTTCTTT. Its protein product is CASSERGNGYPEAFF.

This clone was seen only a few times. The rearrangement uses TRBV4-1 and TRBJ2-7, with D maybe TRBD2 (6 bases). CDR3 size: 15 residues. Germline CDR1 and CDR2: MGHRA and YSYEKL. V was shortened by 2 bases and J by 4 bases, with 15 bases between the two germline ends. The CDR3 loop reads CASSQRGDWGYEQYV. CDR3 DNA: TGCGCCAGCAGCCAAAGAGGGGACTGGGGGTACGAGCAGTACGTC.

The chain has TRBV19 and TRBJ2-4; 9 nucleotides align to TRBD1. Trimming removed 3 bases from V and 3 bases from J; junction bases left unmatched: 6. Germline V CDR1 and CDR2: LNHDA, SQIVND (reference sequence). This CDR3 has 16 residues. This CDR3 is CASSIYVTGGKNIQYF. The DNA for the CDR3 is TGTGCCAGTAGTATTTATGTGACAGGGGGCAAAAACATTCAGTACTTC.

The chain uses TRBV10-1 and TRBJ2-7, with 9 bases aligning to TRBD1. The CDR3 has 16 amino acids. V trimming: 4 bases; J trimming: 4 bases; junction bases outside the gene matches: 11. The germline V gene has CDR1 WNHNN and CDR2 SYGVQD (reference sequence). CDR3 sequence (DNA): TGCGCCAGCAGTGCCCAGACAGGGGGTGATTTATACGAGCAGTACGTC. Encoded protein: CASSAQTGGDLYEQYV.